The rows below give T cell receptor beta chains drawn from one sample of a study of T cells in Graves' hyperthyroidism and ophthalmopathy. One entry per CDR3 protein, called by TCRdb with MiXCR from the multiplex PCR reads. Of about 640,000 distinct CDR3 sequences listed, around 20% are singletons. Specimen: blood. The receptor set was obtained from a young man with Graves' ophthalmopathy. Both conserved end residues are part of each CDR3. Each record gives: V gene, J gene, clone size, CDR3 length, D gene, CDR3 protein, CDR3 DNA. The D gene is left open where the match is weak. For some rows the clone size is stated as once, few or many, or as a class when expanded; others skip it.

>TRBV6-1|TRBJ2-5|many|13|NA
CASSLGEGPLRYF
TGTGCCAGCAGCCTGGGTGAGGGGCCCCTGAGGTACTTC
>TRBV5-1|TRBJ1-1|NA|16|NA
CASSPSGQTMNTEAFF
TGCGCCAGCAGCCCTTCCGGGCAGACTATGAACACTGAAGCTTTCTTT
>TRBV20-1|TRBJ1-2|few|14|TRBD1
CSAFAGGEEYGYTF
TGCAGTGCTTTCGCAGGGGGCGAAGAATATGGCTACACCTTC
>TRBV9|TRBJ2-3|few|16|TRBD1
CASSEGDRGERDTQYF
TGTGCCAGCAGCGAGGGGGACAGGGGTGAGAGGGATACGCAGTATTTT
>TRBV2|TRBJ2-7|many|13|TRBD1
CASAGTGDPEQYF
TGTGCCAGCGCCGGGACAGGGGATCCCGAGCAGTACTTC
>TRBV12-3/TRBV12-4|TRBJ1-5|many|18|TRBD1
CASRRTGGPSYSNQPQHF
TGTGCCAGCAGACGCACAGGGGGGCCGTCCTATAGCAATCAGCCCCAGCATTTT
>TRBV6-1|TRBJ1-5|many|15|NA
CASSESQGGHQPQHF
TGTGCCAGCAGTGAAAGCCAGGGAGGCCATCAGCCCCAGCATTTT
>TRBV7-2|TRBJ2-7|NA|15|NA
CASSPTGGINYEQYF
TGTGCCAGCAGCCCAACTGGAGGGATTAACTACGAGCAGTACTTC
>TRBV7-2|TRBJ2-1|few|13|NA
CASSLLAFNEQFF
TGTGCCAGCAGCTTATTAGCGTTCAATGAGCAGTTCTTC
>TRBV27|TRBJ1-4|few|16|NA
CASSPYGGAANEKLFF
TGTGCCAGCAGTCCCTACGGGGGCGCGGCTAATGAAAAACTGTTTTTT
>TRBV3-1|TRBJ2-5|NA|14|NA
CASSSGTAGWTQYF
TGTGCCAGCAGCTCCGGGACCGCCGGTTGGACCCAGTACTTC
>TRBV3-1|TRBJ1-2|NA|14|NA
CASSQDMGNYGYTF
TGTGCCAGCAGCCAAGATATGGGGAACTATGGCTACACCTTC
>TRBV4-1|TRBJ2-5|few|16|NA
CASSHPTGPRKETQYF
TGCGCCAGCAGCCACCCTACAGGGCCTCGAAAAGAGACCCAGTACTTC
>TRBV6-1|TRBJ2-7|NA|14|NA
CASSYRGTRDEQYF
TGTGCCAGCAGTTACAGGGGGACTAGAGACGAGCAGTACTTC
>TRBV15|TRBJ2-1|NA|14|TRBD2
CATSTLADYNEQFF
TGTGCCACCAGCACCCTAGCGGACTACAATGAGCAGTTCTTC
>TRBV28|TRBJ2-7|NA|16|NA
CASSPNSWDRVYEQYF
TGTGCCAGCAGCCCGAACTCCTGGGATAGGGTGTACGAGCAGTACTTC
>TRBV27|TRBJ1-2|NA|13|NA
CASSLGAGRVYTF
TGTGCCAGCAGTTTAGGAGCAGGGAGAGTATACACCTTC
>TRBV7-9|TRBJ1-1|few|12|NA
CASSPGVEGAFF
TGTGCCAGCAGCCCAGGTGTGGAAGGAGCTTTCTTT
>TRBV11-2|TRBJ2-1|many|15|TRBD1
CASSRTGGNYNEQFF
TGTGCCAGCAGCCGGACAGGGGGGAACTACAATGAGCAGTTCTTC
>TRBV6-2/TRBV6-3|TRBJ2-3|NA|15|TRBD2
CASSLGLVHTDTQYF
TGTGCCAGCAGTCTGGGACTAGTGCACACAGATACGCAGTATTTT
>TRBV7-8|TRBJ1-4|few|15|TRBD1
CASSRYRGLAEKLFF
TGTGCCAGCAGCCGTTACAGGGGGCTCGCTGAAAAACTGTTTTTT
>TRBV5-1|TRBJ1-1|many|14|NA
CASSFRGGNTEAFF
TGTGCCAGCAGTTTTCGGGGGGGGAACACTGAAGCTTTCTTT
>TRBV28|TRBJ2-1|few|14|NA
CASSRPLDRHEQFF
TGTGCCAGCAGTCGACCCTTAGATCGTCATGAGCAGTTCTTC
>TRBV7-9|TRBJ2-2|NA|15|TRBD2
CASSLDGLAGGELFF
TGTGCCAGCAGCTTAGATGGTCTAGCGGGCGGGGAGCTGTTTTTT